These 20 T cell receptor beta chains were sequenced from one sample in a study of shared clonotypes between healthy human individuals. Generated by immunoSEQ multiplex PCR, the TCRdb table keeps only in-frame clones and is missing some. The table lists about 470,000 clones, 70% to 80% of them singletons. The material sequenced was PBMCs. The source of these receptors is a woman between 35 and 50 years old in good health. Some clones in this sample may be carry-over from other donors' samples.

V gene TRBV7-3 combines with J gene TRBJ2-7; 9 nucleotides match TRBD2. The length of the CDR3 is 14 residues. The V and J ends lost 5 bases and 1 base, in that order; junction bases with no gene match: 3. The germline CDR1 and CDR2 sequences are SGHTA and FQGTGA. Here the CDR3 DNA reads TGTGCCAGCAGCCCAGCGGGAGGATCCTACGAGCAGTACTTC. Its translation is CASSPAGGSYEQYF.

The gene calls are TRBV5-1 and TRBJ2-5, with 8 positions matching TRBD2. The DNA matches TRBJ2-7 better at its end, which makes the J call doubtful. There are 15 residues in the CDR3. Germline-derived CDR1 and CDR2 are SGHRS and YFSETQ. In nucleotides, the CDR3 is TGCGCCAGCAGCTCTACTAGCGGATCTTCCTACGAGCAGTACTTC. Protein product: CASSSTSGSSYEQYF.

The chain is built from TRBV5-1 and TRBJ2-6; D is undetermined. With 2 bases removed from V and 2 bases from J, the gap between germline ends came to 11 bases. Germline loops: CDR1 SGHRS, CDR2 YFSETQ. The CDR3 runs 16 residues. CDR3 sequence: CASSLTPPTGANVLTF. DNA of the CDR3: TGCGCCAGCAGCTTAACACCACCTACTGGGGCCAACGTCCTGACTTTC.

The CDR3 spells CASSHQFTDTQYF. For the CDR3, the DNA is TGTGCCAGCAGCCATCAGTTCACAGATACGCAGTATTTT. The chain combines TRBV5-8 with TRBJ2-3; D gene uncertain. Germline CDR1 is SGHTS and CDR2 is YDEGEE. The CDR3 runs to 13 residues. Trimming shortened V by 4 bases and J by 2 bases, and 8 bases separated the two germline ends.

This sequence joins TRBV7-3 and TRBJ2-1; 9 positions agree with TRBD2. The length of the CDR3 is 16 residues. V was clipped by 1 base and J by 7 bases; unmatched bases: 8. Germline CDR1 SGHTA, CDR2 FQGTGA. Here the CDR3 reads CASSLNGREGRNEQFF. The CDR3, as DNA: TGTGCCAGCAGCTTAAATGGGCGGGAGGGCAGAAATGAGCAGTTCTTC.

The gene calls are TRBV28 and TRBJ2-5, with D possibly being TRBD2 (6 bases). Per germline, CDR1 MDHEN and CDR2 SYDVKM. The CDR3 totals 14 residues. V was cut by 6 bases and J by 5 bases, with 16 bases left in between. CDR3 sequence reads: CASSVGGVGETQYF. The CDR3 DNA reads TGTGCCAGCAGCGTGGGGGGAGTAGGGGAGACCCAGTACTTC.

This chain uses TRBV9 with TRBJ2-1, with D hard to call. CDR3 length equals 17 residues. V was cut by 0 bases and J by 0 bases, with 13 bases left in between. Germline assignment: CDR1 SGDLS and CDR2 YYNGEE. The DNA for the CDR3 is TGTGCCAGCAGCGTAGTAGGTGGGCAAACCTCCTACAATGAGCAGTTCTTC. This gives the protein CASSVVGGQTSYNEQFF.

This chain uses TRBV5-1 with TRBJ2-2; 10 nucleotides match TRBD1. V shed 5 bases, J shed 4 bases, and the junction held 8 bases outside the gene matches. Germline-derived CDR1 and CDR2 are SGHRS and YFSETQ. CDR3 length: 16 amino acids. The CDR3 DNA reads TGCGCCAGCAGTCCCGGGACAGGGGTGGGCACCGGGGAGCTGTTTTTT. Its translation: CASSPGTGVGTGELFF.

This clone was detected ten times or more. The CDR3 region has the DNA TGTGCCAGCAGCCGCGGGGCGAGCTCCTACAATGAGCAGTTCTTC. As protein: CASSRGASSYNEQFF. J is TRBJ2-1 and V is TRBV5-6, with D possibly being TRBD2 (6 bases). The length of the CDR3 is 15 residues. Germline CDR1 and CDR2: SGHDT and YYEEEE. With 4 bases removed from V and 0 bases from J, the gap between germline ends came to 11 bases.

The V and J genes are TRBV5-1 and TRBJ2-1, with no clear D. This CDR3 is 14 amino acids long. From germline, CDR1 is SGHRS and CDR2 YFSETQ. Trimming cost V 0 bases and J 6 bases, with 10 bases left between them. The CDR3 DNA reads TGCGCCAGCAGCTTGGGGCAGGTCGGCAATGAGCAGTTCTTC. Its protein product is CASSLGQVGNEQFF.

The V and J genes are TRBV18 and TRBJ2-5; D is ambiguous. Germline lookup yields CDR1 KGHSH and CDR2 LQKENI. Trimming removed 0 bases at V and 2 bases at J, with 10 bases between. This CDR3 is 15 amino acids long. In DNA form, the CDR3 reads TGTGCCAGCTCACCACCGTCGGCTAGACAAGAGACCCAGTACTTC. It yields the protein CASSPPSARQETQYF.

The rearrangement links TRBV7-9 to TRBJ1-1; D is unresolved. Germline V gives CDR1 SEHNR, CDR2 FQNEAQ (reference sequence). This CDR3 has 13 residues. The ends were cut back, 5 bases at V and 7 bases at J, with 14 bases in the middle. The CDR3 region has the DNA TGTGCCAGCAGCCCCGAAGCGTTCTTTGAAGCTTTCTTT. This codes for CASSPEAFFEAFF.

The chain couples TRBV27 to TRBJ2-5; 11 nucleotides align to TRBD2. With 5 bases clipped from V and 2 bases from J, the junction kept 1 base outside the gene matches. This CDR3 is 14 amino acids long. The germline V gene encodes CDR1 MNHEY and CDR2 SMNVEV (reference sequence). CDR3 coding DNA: TGTGCCAGCAGTCTAGCGGGAGGACAAGAGACCCAGTACTTC. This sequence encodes CASSLAGGQETQYF.

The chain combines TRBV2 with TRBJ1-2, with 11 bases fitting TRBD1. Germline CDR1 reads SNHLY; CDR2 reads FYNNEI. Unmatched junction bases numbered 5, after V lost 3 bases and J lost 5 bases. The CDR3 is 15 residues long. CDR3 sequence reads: CASSEGQGGMYGYTF. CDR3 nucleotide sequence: TGTGCCAGCAGTGAGGGACAGGGGGGAATGTATGGCTACACCTTC.

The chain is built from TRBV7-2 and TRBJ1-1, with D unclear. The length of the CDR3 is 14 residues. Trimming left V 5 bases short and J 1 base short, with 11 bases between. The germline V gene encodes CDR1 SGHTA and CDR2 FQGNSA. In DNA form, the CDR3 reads TGTGCCAGCAGCCCCAACCTAGGGAACACTGAAGCTTTCTTT. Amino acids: CASSPNLGNTEAFF.

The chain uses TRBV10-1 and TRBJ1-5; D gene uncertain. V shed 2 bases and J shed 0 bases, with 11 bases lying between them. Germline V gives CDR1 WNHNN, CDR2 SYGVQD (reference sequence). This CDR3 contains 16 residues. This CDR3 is CASSEMTDYSNQPQHF. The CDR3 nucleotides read TGCGCCAGCAGTGAGATGACCGACTATAGCAATCAGCCCCAGCATTTT.

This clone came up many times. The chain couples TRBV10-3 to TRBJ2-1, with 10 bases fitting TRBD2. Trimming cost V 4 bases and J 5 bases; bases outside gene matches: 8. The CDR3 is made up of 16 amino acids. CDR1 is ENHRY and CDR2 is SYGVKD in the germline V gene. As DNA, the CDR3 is TGTGCCATCAGTGCCATTAGCGGGAGGAAGGACAATGAGCAGTTCTTC. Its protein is CAISAISGRKDNEQFF.

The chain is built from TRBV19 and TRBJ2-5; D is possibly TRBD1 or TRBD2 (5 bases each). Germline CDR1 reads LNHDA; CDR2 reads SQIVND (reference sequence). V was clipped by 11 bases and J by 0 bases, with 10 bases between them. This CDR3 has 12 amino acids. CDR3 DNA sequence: TGTGCCTCGGGGCGCCACCAAGAGACCCAGTACTTC. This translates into CASGRHQETQYF. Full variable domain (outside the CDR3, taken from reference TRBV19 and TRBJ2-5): DGGITQSPKYLFRKEGQNVTLSCEQNLNHDAMYWYRQDPGQGLRLIYYSQIVNDFQKGDIAEGYSVSREKKESFPLTVTSAQKNPTAFYLCASGRHQETQYFGPGTRLLVL.

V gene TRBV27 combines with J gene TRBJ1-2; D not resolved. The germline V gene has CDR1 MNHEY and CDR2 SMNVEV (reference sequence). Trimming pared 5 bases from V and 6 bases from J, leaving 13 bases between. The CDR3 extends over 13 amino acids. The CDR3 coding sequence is TGTGCCAGCAGTACCTTGGTAGGGAATGGCTACACCTTC. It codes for CASSTLVGNGYTF.

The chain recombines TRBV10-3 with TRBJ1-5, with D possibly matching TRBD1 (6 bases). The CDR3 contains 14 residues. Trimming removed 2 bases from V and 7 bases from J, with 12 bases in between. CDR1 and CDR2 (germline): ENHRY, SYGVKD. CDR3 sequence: CAISEQGMGQPQHF. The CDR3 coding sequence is TGTGCCATCAGTGAGCAGGGGATGGGGCAGCCCCAGCATTTT.